This T cell receptor (beta chain) emerged from a study of blood T cell repertoires in COVID-19. The wider study: From the United States, Italy and Spain came samples of acute and convalescent COVID-19.

The study recruited people aged roughly 18 to 100 years across about 25 US areas. Categorization into cohorts depended on clinical history that participants reported. Per the original data handling: The assay estimated nucleated cells by amplifying reference gene primers. Profiled with immunoSEQ multiplex PCR; TCRdb holds only in-frame clones, not every one. Clone size and the V and J calls come from that table; the DNA yielded D and trimming. Of about 330,000 clones detected, roughly nine tenths appear once; the ten largest clones hold approximately 0.93%. The sequence was obtained from a woman aged 30 to 39 who had recovered from COVID-19. Sequences were obtained from PBMCs or T cells enriched from blood (not recorded which).

Written as DNA, the CDR3 is TGTGCCACCAGTGATGTCCCGTTAGGACACCCGTCAAATGAGCAGTTCTTC. The encoded protein is CATSDVPLGHPSNEQFF. V gene TRBV24-1 combines with J gene TRBJ2-1, with D perhaps TRBD1 (5 bases). This CDR3 is 17 amino acids long. Germline CDR1 reads KGHDR; CDR2 reads SFDVKD. V lost 3 bases to trimming and J lost 7 bases, with 21 bases between them.